A selection of T cell receptor beta chains follows, all from one sample in a study of cytomegalovirus exposure and HLA in healthy donors. Data came from immunoSEQ multiplex PCR; TCRdb stores just in-frame clones and leaves some out. The sample lists about 89,000 clones; 63% were seen once. Sequenced sample: PBMCs. These receptors were obtained from a woman between 25 and 40 years old in good health and CMV-seronegative. Each CDR3 is given without its conserved first and last residue. A clone size is listed for some rows: how often the clone was seen (once, few, many), or a class if it is expanded.

>TRBV29-1|few|TRBJ2-7
SVETFSYEQY
>TRBV18|NA|TRBJ2-3
ASSDQFGDTQY
>TRBV7-9|NA|TRBJ2-5
ASSLGGARSETQY
>TRBV11-2|once|TRBJ2-4
ASSLEGSGDRY
>TRBV10-2|few|TRBJ1-2
ASSRYRVPGYGYT
>TRBV5-6|NA|TRBJ2-7
ASSLGQGIVEQY
>TRBV23-1|NA|TRBJ1-2
ASLSGEWGYT
>TRBV5-6|NA|TRBJ1-2
ASSLVGGSGYT
>TRBV7-2|once|TRBJ2-4
ASCPGTGYIQY
>TRBV30|NA|TRBJ1-2
AWSATGSGGYT
>TRBV29-1|NA|TRBJ1-1
SALVEEAF
>TRBV6-5|NA|TRBJ1-1
ASSYSRTGIVRAF
>TRBV21-1|once|TRBJ2-3
ASSKDTGTQY
>TRBV10-1|NA|TRBJ1-5
ASSVQGWHNQPQH
>TRBV28|NA|TRBJ2-2
ASSSYRTNTGELF
>TRBV7-6|NA|TRBJ1-1
ASSQRMADTEAF
>TRBV28|once|TRBJ1-6
AGAGSNSPLH
>TRBV5-4|NA|TRBJ1-1
ASSLVGDRGTEAF
>TRBV9|NA|TRBJ2-5
ASSVTPGLAGAGETQY
>TRBV6-1|NA|TRBJ1-1
ASSEGHRMRHTEAF
>TRBV18|NA|TRBJ2-3
ASSPGGVTDTQY
>TRBV11-2|NA|TRBJ2-7
ASSLAGGNYEQY
>TRBV11-3|few|TRBJ2-1
ASSLDGGPSSYNEQF
>TRBV19|NA|TRBJ1-5
ASSPDRAKPQH
>TRBV4-2|NA|TRBJ2-3
ASSQEPTGGNNTQY
>TRBV5-1|NA|TRBJ2-3
ASSLWSGLGDTQY
>TRBV6-5|once|TRBJ1-1
ASSYNRGMNTEAF
>TRBV30|NA|TRBJ1-2
AWSRQGTFYGYT
>TRBV18|NA|TRBJ1-5
ASSPGDSVYQPQH
>TRBV5-6|NA|TRBJ1-5
ASSSSGRVDQPQH
>TRBV2|few|TRBJ1-1
ASSEVAGSGTEAF
>TRBV5-1|NA|TRBJ2-5
ASSLYTGTETQY
>TRBV25-1|NA|TRBJ2-5
ASSEPTGRRAETQY
>TRBV7-9|NA|TRBJ1-1
ASSPTGDTEAF
>TRBV28|few|TRBJ1-5
ASKIRWGQGNQPQH
>TRBV5-1|few|TRBJ2-2
ASSPTSGLNTGELF
>TRBV4-2|NA|TRBJ1-1
ASSQDYAGGALNTEAF
>TRBV30|NA|TRBJ2-6
AWRSSGLSGANVLT
>TRBV9|NA|TRBJ2-1
ASSAPAAGDNNEQF
>TRBV6-5|once|TRBJ2-7
ASGLLAGVVYEQY
>TRBV9|NA|TRBJ2-7
ASSVASGPFYEQY
>TRBV5-8|few|TRBJ2-2
ASSLWTGWGGELF
>TRBV6-6|NA|TRBJ1-6
ASSYSGSSYNSPLH
>TRBV7-9|NA|TRBJ2-3
ASSIGLAGALQTDTQY
>TRBV7-2|once|TRBJ2-5
ASSLDRRKTQY
>TRBV10-3|few|TRBJ2-2
AISQNTGMRTGELF
>TRBV7-3|NA|TRBJ1-1
ASSLGQNTEAF
>TRBV27|NA|TRBJ1-1
ASSSPGVATEAF
>TRBV9|NA|TRBJ2-1
ASTIGSGRYNEQF